This TCR beta chain was sequenced for a study of T cell changes during pregnancy in multiple sclerosis. Clones were sequenced by immunoSEQ multiplex PCR, and TCRdb holds only the in-frame ones, with some missing. The data show about 92,000 clones, 85% to 95% seen once. The length of the CDR3 is 14 residues. Germline lookup yields CDR1 MNHEY and CDR2 SMNVEV (reference sequence). V shed 2 bases and J shed 4 bases, with 11 bases lying between them. This clonotype was obtained from a female donor with multiple sclerosis, enrolled in a pregnancy study. The sequencing here drew on peripheral blood, taken in the first trimester of pregnancy. The chain couples TRBV27 to TRBJ1-2; possible D gene TRBD1, 5 bases. The DNA for the CDR3 is TGTGCCAGCAGTTTAAGCAGGGCTACCTATGGCTACACCTTC. This gives the protein CASSLSRATYGYTF.